This T cell receptor beta chain was retrieved from a study of identifying expanded T cells in peripheral blood. Notes on the study in general: Approximately 1.1 clones differed between technical replicates, versus approximately 17 and 20 over time.

The CDR3 runs 14 residues. The germline V gene encodes CDR1 SGHKS and CDR2 YYEKEE (reference sequence). V shed 0 bases and J shed 3 bases, with 7 bases lying between them. Assay used: immunoSEQ multiplex PCR; TCRdb lists only in-frame clones, some missing. There are around 75,000 clones in the sample; 90% occur only once, and around 3% lies in the top ten. Points on this clone: The antigen remains unidentified.

The chain carries TRBV5-5 and TRBJ2-1; a weak D match, TRBD1 (5 bases). The receptor's source is a person aged 18-69 years in good health. The sample taken for sequencing was blood. This CDR3 reads CASSLGDSYNEQFF. DNA of the CDR3: TGTGCCAGCAGCTTGGGTGACAGCTACAATGAGCAGTTCTTC.